A single sample is the source of the 27 T cell receptor beta chains below, sequenced in a study of T-cell reconstitution after alpha-beta-depleted transplantation in children. A library of TCRbeta sequences, prepared with unique molecular identifiers, was generated. TCRdb re-called the PCR reads through MiXCR, storing one row per CDR3 protein. The sample gives over 200,000 distinct CDR3 sequences, roughly 9% of which show up once; 6.2% is in the top ten. This specimen consisted of PBMCs from the stem cell graft donor, obtained from the stem cell graft. All receptors come from a human donor who donated a stem cell graft to a child with acute lymphoblastic leukemia.

This clonotype has more than one count but fewer than ten. The rearrangement joins TRBV7-2 to TRBJ2-1; D may be TRBD1 (6 bases). CDR3 length equals 16 residues. Germline V CDR1 and CDR2: SGHTA, FQGNSA. V lost 4 bases to trimming and J lost 6 bases, with 19 bases between them. CDR3 bases: TGTGCCAGCAGCTACCCCGGGGACACAATGTCCAATGAGCAGTTCTTC. It translates to CASSYPGDTMSNEQFF.

The CDR3 DNA reads TGCGCCAGCAGCTTGACGGGGGGGGAGGCGAATGAGCAGTTCTTC. Translating gives CASSLTGGEANEQFF. V gene TRBV5-1 combines with J gene TRBJ2-1, with 8 bases aligning to TRBD2. The CDR3 sequence is 15 residues long. V lost 1 base and J lost 7; bases outside the gene matches: 7. CDR1 is SGHRS, CDR2 YFSETQ, per germline.

In its sample, this clonotype was seen many times. This chain connects TRBV6-2 or TRBV6-3 to TRBJ1-1; D unclear. Trimming shortened V by 2 bases and J by 6 bases, and 13 bases separated the two germline ends. The CDR3 length is 14 residues. From germline, CDR1 is MNHEY and CDR2 SVGEGT. Here the CDR3 DNA reads TGTGCCAGCAGTTACCCAGGCCGAACCGCTGAAGCTTTCTTT. Protein sequence: CASSYPGRTAEAFF.

This clonotype was detected only a few times. V and J are TRBV4-3 and TRBJ2-3; 7 bases are a match to TRBD1. Germline lookup yields CDR1 LGHNA and CDR2 YSLEER. The CDR3 has 15 residues. V trimming: 4 bases; J trimming: 0 bases; junction bases outside the gene matches: 4. Here the CDR3 reads CASSLFRGSTDTQYF. Here the CDR3 DNA reads TGCGCCAGCAGCCTCTTCAGGGGGAGCACAGATACGCAGTATTTT.

The rearrangement uses TRBV5-1 and TRBJ2-7; 7 bases map to TRBD1. The CDR3 contains 15 residues. Trimming at V came to 2 bases and at J to 3 bases, leaving 8 bases not matched to a gene. CDR1 is SGHRS, CDR2 YFSETQ, per germline. The CDR3 DNA follows: TGCGCCAGCAGCTTCCTGACAGGGCACGACTACGAGCAGTACTTC. Translated: CASSFLTGHDYEQYF.

Only a few counts were recorded for this clonotype. The junction differs from germline at one of its ends, possibly a read error. J is TRBJ2-2 and V is TRBV12-3 or TRBV12-4, with D possibly matching TRBD1 (6 bases). The CDR3 has 18 amino acids. The CDR3 reads CASRLGGRGSTNTGELFF. The CDR3 DNA follows: TGTGCCAGCAGATTAGGCGGCAGGGGATCTACGAACACCGGGGAGCTGTTTTTT.

The chain employs TRBV5-1 and TRBJ2-3; TRBD1 might be the D (5 bases). Trimming left V 0 bases short and J 8 bases short, with 13 bases between. The CDR3 is made up of 14 amino acids. Germline CDR1 reads SGHRS; CDR2 reads YFSETQ. CDR3 DNA: TGCGCCAGCAGCTTGGAGGGCCCCCAGGGTACGCAGTATTTT. Its protein product is CASSLEGPQGTQYF. Variable domain in full (rest from reference TRBV5-1 and TRBJ2-3): KAGVTQTPRYLIKTRGQQVTLSCSPISGHRSVSWYQQTPGQGLQFLFEYFSETQRNKGNFPGRFSGRQFSNSRSEMNVSTLELGDSALYLCASSLEGPQGTQYFGPGTRLTVL.

This clonotype was counted many times. The chain uses TRBV10-3 and TRBJ2-1, with 8 bases fitting TRBD2. The germline V gene encodes CDR1 ENHRY and CDR2 SYGVKD. This CDR3 is built from 15 residues. With V trimmed by 6 bases and J by 7 bases, 11 bases remained unmatched. This CDR3 reads CAIRSLPGGANEQFF. CDR3 in DNA: TGTGCCATCAGGTCTTTGCCCGGGGGGGCAAATGAGCAGTTCTTC.

The chain joins TRBV12-3 or TRBV12-4 to TRBJ2-1, with 9 nucleotides matching TRBD1. The CDR3 contains 15 residues. V gave up 3 bases and J gave up 7 bases; unmatched junction bases: 7. The CDR3 nucleotides read TGTGCCAGCAGTTTCCGGGACAGGGTACGGAATGAGCAGTTCTTC. It translates to CASSFRDRVRNEQFF.

This clonotype was picked up a small number of times. This chain joins TRBV5-4 and TRBJ2-7; D gene unclear. Deletions cut 2 bases from V and 0 bases from J, with 12 bases between. Germline-derived CDR1 and CDR2 are SGHNT and YYREEE (reference sequence). This CDR3 is built from 15 residues. The CDR3 DNA sequence: TGTGCCAGCAGCTTCATTCAGGAACACTCCTACGAGCAGTACTTC. It encodes CASSFIQEHSYEQYF. The whole variable domain, filled in from reference TRBV5-4 and TRBJ2-7, reads ETGVTQSPTHLIKTRGQQVTLRCSSQSGHNTVSWYQQALGQGPQFIFQYYREEENGRGNFPPRFSGLQFPNYSSELNVNALELDDSALYLCASSFIQEHSYEQYFGPGTRLTVT.

This clonotype was seen many times. The chain is built from TRBV20-1 and TRBJ2-1; TRBD1 agrees at 8 bases. After removal of 0 bases from V and 9 bases from J, the junction contained 13 bases not matched to a gene. CDR1 is DFQATT and CDR2 is SNEGSKA in the germline V gene (reference sequence). There are 16 residues in the CDR3. The CDR3 nucleotides are TGCAGTGCTAGAGATTTCGGACAGGGTTTGATGATTGAGCAGTTCTTC. It is translated as CSARDFGQGLMIEQFF.

This clonotype was found many times. This chain joins TRBV12-3 or TRBV12-4 and TRBJ1-1; 8 bases agree with TRBD1. The CDR3 runs to 15 residues. Unmatched junction bases numbered 8, after V lost 6 bases and J lost 2 bases. CDR3 bases: TGTGCCAGCAGACCGAATGCAGGGGGCAACACTGAAGCTTTCTTT. This codes for CASRPNAGGNTEAFF.

This clonotype appeared many times. This sequence joins TRBV7-8 and TRBJ2-1, with 10 bases identical to TRBD2. CDR1 is SGHVS, CDR2 FQNEAQ, per germline. The CDR3 has 16 residues. J lost 8 bases, V lost 0 bases, and 7 bases had no gene match. The CDR3 coding sequence is TGTGCCAGCAGCTTAGCCGGCGCTAGCGGGGGCCATGAGCAGTTCTTC. Encoded protein: CASSLAGASGGHEQFF. Variable domain in full (rest from reference TRBV7-8 and TRBJ2-1): GAGVSQSPRYKVAKRGQDVALRCDPISGHVSLFWYQQALGQGPEFLTYFQNEAQLDKSGLPSDRFFAERPEGSVSTLKIQRTQQEDSAVYLCASSLAGASGGHEQFFGPGTRLTVL.

The chain combines TRBV5-1 with TRBJ1-1; 8 bases are a match to TRBD1. Trimming removed 4 bases from V and 3 bases from J; junction bases left unmatched: 5. Germline CDR1 reads SGHRS; CDR2 reads YFSETQ. The CDR3 has 14 residues. The CDR3, as DNA: TGCGCCAGCAGCCGATCGGGACAGGACACTGAAGCTTTCTTT. Translation: CASSRSGQDTEAFF.

This clonotype was counted at least ten times. This rearrangement joins TRBV10-3 to TRBJ1-1; D is ambiguous. Deletions cut 4 bases from V and 1 base from J, with 7 bases between. The CDR3 has 13 residues. CDR1 and CDR2 from the germline V gene are ENHRY and SYGVKD. This CDR3 is CAISGRRNTEAFF. CDR3 DNA: TGTGCCATCAGTGGACGAAGGAACACTGAAGCTTTCTTT.

In this sample, this clonotype turned up a few times. This chain links TRBV5-1 with TRBJ1-3; D is ambiguous. V lost 4 bases and J lost 2, with 7 bases in between. Germline CDR1 and CDR2: SGHRS and YFSETQ. This CDR3 has 13 residues. The CDR3 bases are TGCGCCAGCAGCGAGACACCTGGAAACACCATATATTTT. Translating gives CASSETPGNTIYF.

Only a few counts were recorded for this clonotype. The chain links TRBV27 to TRBJ2-1, with TRBD2 matching over 10 bases. CDR1 and CDR2 from the germline V gene are MNHEY and SMNVEV (reference sequence). The CDR3 runs to 15 residues. The trim removed 7 bases at V and 3 bases at J, leaving 6 bases unmatched. CDR3 residues: CASTLLAGSYNEQFF. For the CDR3, the DNA is TGTGCCAGCACCCTACTAGCGGGGAGCTACAATGAGCAGTTCTTC.

There are a few counts of this clonotype. V gene TRBV6-5 combines with J gene TRBJ1-1; tentative D call: TRBD1 (5 bases). Germline-derived CDR1 and CDR2 are MNHEY and SVGAGI. This CDR3 region has 15 residues. The germline V and J ends were trimmed by 0 bases and 8 bases, with 16 bases remaining between them. The CDR3 region has the DNA TGTGCCAGCAGTTACTCCGACAGTGCGGCACGAGAAGCTTTCTTT. Translated, it gives CASSYSDSAAREAFF.

This clonotype turned up a few times. The CDR3 here is CASSLGTGGLNEQFF. The CDR3 DNA reads TGCGCCAGCAGCTTAGGAACGGGGGGGCTAAATGAGCAGTTCTTC. The rearrangement uses TRBV5-1 and TRBJ2-1; 8 bases are a match to TRBD2. The length of the CDR3 is 15 residues. Germline V CDR1 and CDR2: SGHRS, YFSETQ. J gave up 7 bases and V 2 bases, and 8 bases lay outside the gene matches.

This clonotype came up many times. The chain has TRBV12-3 or TRBV12-4 and TRBJ1-5; D gene uncertain. The germline V and J ends were trimmed by 5 bases and 9 bases, with 11 bases remaining between them. The CDR3 is 12 amino acids. The CDR3 DNA reads as TGTGCCAGCAGTCCCTGGGAGGGGCCCCAGCATTTT. Amino acids: CASSPWEGPQHF.

This clonotype appeared many times. V gene TRBV12-3 or TRBV12-4 combines with J gene TRBJ1-6; D gene ambiguous. This CDR3 is built from 13 residues. Trimming cost V 5 bases and J 7 bases, with 9 bases left between them. CDR3: CASSRSVNSPLHF. CDR3 nucleotides: TGTGCCAGCAGTCGATCAGTCAATTCACCCCTCCACTTT.

This clonotype has more than one count but fewer than ten. The V and J genes are TRBV5-1 and TRBJ1-6, with no clear D. This CDR3 contains 14 residues. The ends were cut back, 0 bases at V and 9 bases at J, with 10 bases in the middle. Germline V lookup: CDR1 SGHRS, CDR2 YFSETQ. The CDR3 DNA sequence: TGCGCCAGCAGCTTGGAAACCCCAAGTTCACCCCTCCACTTT. It encodes CASSLETPSSPLHF.

This clonotype has just a few counts. The chain employs TRBV6-5 and TRBJ2-7, with D unresolved. Trimming removed 2 bases from V and 0 bases from J, with 11 bases in between. Per germline, CDR1 MNHEY and CDR2 SVGAGI. This CDR3 comprises 15 residues. The CDR3 region is CASSYAGSTSYEQYF. The DNA of the CDR3 is TGTGCCAGCAGTTACGCCGGGTCCACCTCCTACGAGCAGTACTTC.

The gene calls are TRBV15 and TRBJ1-2, with D hard to call. The V and J ends lost 0 bases and 6 bases respectively, with 11 bases between them. The CDR3 spans 14 residues. Germline lookup yields CDR1 LNHNV and CDR2 YYDKDF (reference sequence). The CDR3 loop reads CATSREVIKDGYTF. Here the CDR3 DNA reads TGTGCCACCAGCAGAGAGGTCATTAAGGATGGCTACACCTTC.

The chain links TRBV12-3 or TRBV12-4 to TRBJ1-1, with D possibly matching TRBD1 (6 bases). CDR3 length equals 15 residues. The V end was cut by 5 bases, the J end by 2 bases, with 15 bases between. CDR3 bases: TGTGCCAGCAGTCCGCCCAAGGGGGGTAACACTGAAGCTTTCTTT. It is translated as CASSPPKGGNTEAFF.

In its sample, this clonotype was seen many times. As DNA, the CDR3 is TGCAGCGTTAACAGGAACTCCTACGAGCAGTACTTC. The encoded protein is CSVNRNSYEQYF. The rearrangement links TRBV29-1 to TRBJ2-7; a possible D gene is TRBD1 (5 bases). Germline loops: CDR1 SQVTM, CDR2 ANQGSEA. The CDR3 runs 12 residues. Trimming pared 5 bases from V and 0 bases from J, leaving 8 bases between.

Ten or more counts support this clonotype. J is TRBJ2-2 and V is TRBV20-1, with 7 nucleotides matching TRBD1. This CDR3 is built from 13 residues. CDR1 DFQATT and CDR2 SNEGSKA come from the germline V gene (reference sequence). After removal of 5 bases from V and 4 bases from J, the junction contained 4 bases not matched to a gene. The CDR3 nucleotides are TGCAGTGCTCCGAAGGGGGCCACCGGGGAGCTGTTTTTT. Translated: CSAPKGATGELFF.